The 29 T cell receptor beta chains listed next were all sequenced from one sample in a study of cytomegalovirus exposure and HLA in healthy donors. It was with 60 Vbeta and 13 Jbeta primers that the PCR ran. Here immunoSEQ multiplex PCR was the method, and the copy in TCRdb shows in-frame clones only, minus some. The sample consists of over 100,000 clones, 73% of them appearing once. The material sequenced was PBMCs. The receptors shown here come from a middle-aged woman in good health and CMV-seropositive.

The gene calls are TRBV28 and TRBJ2-7; possibly TRBD1 for D (6 bases). Trimming removed 8 bases at V and 2 bases at J, with 13 bases between. The CDR3 has 13 residues. The germline CDR1 and CDR2 sequences are MDHEN and SYDVKM. The CDR3 protein is CASSPPGAYEQYF. In DNA, the CDR3 is TGTGCCAGCTCCCCGCCAGGGGCCTACGAGCAGTACTTC.

CDR3 sequence reads: CASSSALGGFTDTQYF. CDR3 DNA sequence: TGTGCCAGCAGCTCCGCGTTAGGCGGCTTCACAGATACGCAGTATTTT. The V gene is TRBV7-6, the J gene TRBJ2-3; D remains ambiguous. Trimming cost V 4 bases and J 2 bases, with 16 bases left between them. Germline CDR1 SGHVS, CDR2 FNYEAQ. The CDR3 has 16 residues. The entire variable domain, with the rest obtained from reference TRBV7-6 and TRBJ2-3, is as follows: GAGVSQSPRYKVTKRGQDVALRCDPISGHVSLYWYRQALGQGPEFLTYFNYEAQQDKSGLPNDRFSAERPEGSISTLTIQRTEQRDSAMYRCASSSALGGFTDTQYFGPGTRLTVL.

This clone came up once. The chain has TRBV7-9 and TRBJ1-5; no clear D gene. The CDR3 is 14 amino acids. Germline CDR1 reads SEHNR; CDR2 reads FQNEAQ (reference sequence). V shed 5 bases and J shed 6 bases, with 14 bases lying between them. CDR3 protein: CASSDGEAGQPQHF. The CDR3 bases are TGTGCCAGCAGCGATGGGGAGGCGGGTCAGCCCCAGCATTTT.

This clone was recorded a few times. V gene TRBV7-9 combines with J gene TRBJ1-1; 7 bases are a match to TRBD1. Germline assignment: CDR1 SEHNR and CDR2 FQNEAQ (reference sequence). Unmatched junction bases numbered 2, after V lost 6 bases and J lost 1 base. CDR3 size: 13 residues. The CDR3 loop reads CASRSGGNTEAFF. CDR3 DNA sequence: TGTGCCAGCAGATCAGGGGGGAACACTGAAGCTTTCTTT.

The chain is built from TRBV5-1 and TRBJ1-1; D is possibly TRBD1 (6 bases). Germline assignment: CDR1 SGHRS and CDR2 YFSETQ. The length of the CDR3 is 14 residues. V was trimmed by 5 bases and J by 8 bases, leaving 19 bases between them. The CDR3 bases are TGCGCCAGCAGACCTACCCCAGGGGAACGGGAAGCTTTCTTT. Translation: CASRPTPGEREAFF.

The genes are TRBV28 and TRBJ1-2; 9 nucleotides match TRBD1. This CDR3 region has 15 residues. After removal of 6 bases from V and 2 bases from J, the junction contained 7 bases not matched to a gene. The germline CDR1 and CDR2 sequences are MDHEN and SYDVKM. CDR3 nucleotides: TGTGCCAGCAGACTGTCCGGGACAGGGAACTATGGCTACACCTTC. It specifies CASRLSGTGNYGYTF.

This sequence joins TRBV6-5 and TRBJ1-2; no firm D call. The germline V gene encodes CDR1 MNHEY and CDR2 SVGAGI. The V and J ends lost 6 bases and 4 bases respectively, with 12 bases between them. The CDR3 spans 13 residues. CDR3: CASRFRHLYGYTF. The CDR3 DNA is TGTGCCAGCAGATTCCGACACCTCTATGGCTACACCTTC.

This sequence joins TRBV19 and TRBJ2-7; 9 bases fit TRBD1. Germline V gene sequence: CDR1 LNHDA, CDR2 SQIVND (reference sequence). The V segment lost 0 bases and the J segment 2 bases; nucleotides outside the gene matches: 11. The CDR3 spans 18 residues. The CDR3 DNA sequence: TGTGCCAGTAGTATAGAGGGGGACAGGGCGGGATGGACCTACGAGCAGTACTTC. This codes for CASSIEGDRAGWTYEQYF.

V gene TRBV6-5 combines with J gene TRBJ2-7; TRBD2 matches 7 bases. The ends lost 6 bases at V and 4 bases at J; junction bases unmatched: 9. The germline V gene encodes CDR1 MNHEY and CDR2 SVGAGI. This CDR3 region has 14 residues. CDR3 in DNA: TGTGCCAGCAGCACGACTAGCCAGGTTTACGAGCAGTACTTC. Its protein product is CASSTTSQVYEQYF.

The chain carries TRBV18 and TRBJ1-1; 7 nucleotides line up with TRBD1. J was trimmed by 1 base and V by 6 bases; bases with no gene match: 2. Germline V CDR1 and CDR2: KGHSH, LQKENI. This CDR3 comprises 13 residues. This CDR3 reads CASSRDRNTEAFF. Here the CDR3 DNA reads TGTGCCAGCTCTCGGGACAGGAACACTGAAGCTTTCTTT.

The rearrangement uses TRBV4-1 and TRBJ1-4, with 7 bases matching TRBD1. In germline, CDR1 is MGHRA, CDR2 YSYEKL. The CDR3 loop spans 14 amino acids. Trimming removed 6 bases from V and 7 bases from J; junction bases left unmatched: 8. The CDR3, as DNA: TGCGCCAGCAGTTACGGACAGGCTGGTGAAAAACTGTTTTTT. Its protein product is CASSYGQAGEKLFF.

V and J are TRBV12-2 and TRBJ2-1; whether TRBD2, the table's D call, matches the DNA was not checked. TRBV12-2 is reported as a pseudogene. This CDR3 has 12 residues. The CDR3 nucleotides are TGTGCAAGTCGGAGGAGAGGCAATGAGCAGTTCTTC. The encoded protein is CASRRRGNEQFF.

The sample holds a few counts of this clone. This rearrangement joins TRBV5-1 to TRBJ1-1; D is ambiguous. V gave up 4 bases and J gave up 4 bases, with 17 bases separating them. Germline V CDR1 and CDR2: SGHRS, YFSETQ. The CDR3 has 15 residues. The CDR3 bases are TGCGCCAGCAGCCCGGAGGCATGGGGTTCCACTGAAGCTTTCTTT. As protein: CASSPEAWGSTEAFF.

The chain links TRBV6-5 to TRBJ2-2; 11 bases agree with TRBD2. With 2 bases clipped from V and 7 bases from J, the junction kept 6 bases outside the gene matches. The germline V gene has CDR1 MNHEY and CDR2 SVGAGI. The CDR3 covers 16 residues. The DNA of the CDR3 is TGTGCCAGCAGTTACGGTAGCGGGGGGGCGATCGGGGAGCTGTTTTTT. Amino acids: CASSYGSGGAIGELFF.

This clone was found once. V is TRBV6-6 and J is TRBJ2-1; D possibly corresponds to TRBD1 (6 bases). Germline-derived CDR1 and CDR2 are MNHNY and SVGAGI (reference sequence). Trimming cost V 4 bases and J 12 bases, with 25 bases left between them. CDR3 length: 16 residues. CDR3 DNA sequence: TGTGCCAGCAGTTCGTCACGCCTAGAGGGGGTGGGTGGGCAGTTCTTC. This codes for CASSSSRLEGVGGQFF.

The V gene is TRBV28, the J gene TRBJ2-7; the D gene is possibly TRBD1 (6 bases). Germline lookup yields CDR1 MDHEN and CDR2 SYDVKM. Trimming stripped 7 bases from V and 3 bases from J, with 19 bases between. This CDR3 spans 15 amino acids. The CDR3 here is CASTPGDLGDYEQYF. CDR3 in DNA: TGTGCCAGCACCCCAGGGGATTTGGGGGACTACGAGCAGTACTTC. Full variable domain (rest looked up from reference TRBV28 and TRBJ2-7): DVKVTQSSRYLVKRTGEKVFLECVQDMDHENMFWYRQDPGLGLRLIYFSYDVKMKEKGDIPEGYSVSREKKERFSLILESASTNQTSMYLCASTPGDLGDYEQYFGPGTRLTVT.

The V and J genes are TRBV7-3 and TRBJ2-5, with a possible D match to TRBD1 (6 bases). V gave up 5 bases and J gave up 1 base, with 11 bases separating them. Germline V lookup: CDR1 SGHTA, CDR2 FQGTGA. The length of the CDR3 is 14 residues. The CDR3 loop is CASSKQGPQETQYF. The CDR3 bases are TGTGCCAGCAGCAAACAGGGCCCCCAAGAGACCCAGTACTTC. The variable domain in full, with the rest retrieved from reference TRBV7-3 and TRBJ2-5, is GAGVSQTPSNKVTEKGKYVELRCDPISGHTALYWYRQSLGQGPEFLIYFQGTGAADDSGLPNDRFFAVRPEGSVSTLKIQRTERGDSAVYLCASSKQGPQETQYFGPGTRLLVL.

The J gene is TRBJ1-5, the V gene TRBV5-4, with D possibly TRBD1 on 6 matching bases. CDR3 length: 14 amino acids. V shed 0 bases and J shed 3 bases, with 7 bases lying between them. Germline CDR1 is SGHNT and CDR2 is YYREEE (reference sequence). CDR3 residues: CASSLGTDNQPQHF. DNA for the CDR3: TGTGCCAGCAGCTTGGGGACAGACAATCAGCCCCAGCATTTT.

This rearrangement joins TRBV27 to TRBJ2-3, with 9 bases lining up with TRBD1. The CDR3 is made up of 19 amino acids. V lost 2 bases and J lost 2; bases outside the gene matches: 14. Germline lookup yields CDR1 MNHEY and CDR2 SMNVEV (reference sequence). CDR3 in amino acids: CASSLRGLRRTGDTDTQYF. The CDR3, as DNA: TGTGCCAGCAGTTTACGGGGGCTCCGGCGGACAGGGGACACAGATACGCAGTATTTT.

The chain combines TRBV7-9 with TRBJ2-2; 8 bases align to TRBD1. The CDR3 totals 14 residues. From germline, CDR1 is SEHNR and CDR2 FQNEAQ (reference sequence). Trimming at V came to 6 bases and at J to 6 bases, leaving 6 bases not matched to a gene. As DNA, the CDR3 is TGTGCCAGCAGTTCAGGGGGCAAGGCCGGGGAGCTGTTTTTT. It is translated as CASSSGGKAGELFF.

This clone has a handful of counts. This chain joins TRBV6-5 and TRBJ2-7; D is unresolved. The CDR3 has 15 amino acids. The germline V gene encodes CDR1 MNHEY and CDR2 SVGAGI. Trimming took off 0 bases at V and 9 bases at J, with 18 bases between the two ends. The CDR3 DNA follows: TGTGCCAGCAGTTACTCGGAGATACCCCCTCTGGGGCAGTACTTC. This gives the protein CASSYSEIPPLGQYF.

V gene TRBV7-9 combines with J gene TRBJ2-1; D call uncertain. Trimming pared 8 bases from V and 1 base from J, leaving 12 bases between. The CDR3 spans 14 residues. Germline V gives CDR1 SEHNR, CDR2 FQNEAQ (reference sequence). Here the CDR3 DNA reads TGTGCCAGCCTTGTGTGGGCATCCTACAATGAGCAGTTCTTC. It specifies CASLVWASYNEQFF.

The J gene is TRBJ2-7, the V gene TRBV7-9; 13 nucleotides line up with TRBD2. Germline-derived CDR1 and CDR2 are SEHNR and FQNEAQ (reference sequence). The trim removed 5 bases at V and 2 bases at J, leaving 3 bases unmatched. The CDR3 is 15 amino acids. The CDR3 loop is CASSKTSGGAYEQYF. As DNA, the CDR3 is TGTGCCAGCAGCAAAACTAGCGGGGGGGCCTACGAGCAGTACTTC.

The gene calls are TRBV28 and TRBJ2-7, with 7 nucleotides matching TRBD1. J lost 3 bases, V lost 4 bases, and 9 bases had no gene match. The CDR3 is 15 residues long. Germline CDR1 is MDHEN and CDR2 is SYDVKM. The CDR3 coding sequence is TGTGCCAGCAGTTCACAGGGGATTAGGGGCTACGAGCAGTACTTC. Translation: CASSSQGIRGYEQYF.

V is TRBV5-1 and J is TRBJ2-5; 7 bases are a match to TRBD2. Germline assignment: CDR1 SGHRS and CDR2 YFSETQ. V trimming: 1 base; J trimming: 2 bases; junction bases outside the gene matches: 2. CDR3 length equals 14 residues. CDR3 sequence (DNA): TGCGCCAGCAGCTTGCACGGGGGGCAAGAGACCCAGTACTTC. It translates to CASSLHGGQETQYF. Full variable domain (missing parts from reference TRBV5-1 and TRBJ2-5): KAGVTQTPRYLIKTRGQQVTLSCSPISGHRSVSWYQQTPGQGLQFLFEYFSETQRNKGNFPGRFSGRQFSNSRSEMNVSTLELGDSALYLCASSLHGGQETQYFGPGTRLLVL.

The CDR3: CASSPPGGNQPQHF. In DNA, the CDR3 is TGTGCCAGCAGTCCTCCTGGGGGGAATCAGCCCCAGCATTTT. The chain couples TRBV28 to TRBJ1-5, with D possibly TRBD1 on 5 matching bases. The CDR3 runs to 14 residues. Per the germline V gene, CDR1 is MDHEN and CDR2 is SYDVKM. V shed 5 bases and J shed 4 bases, with 12 bases lying between them.

In its sample, this clone was seen once. J is TRBJ1-1 and V is TRBV29-1; 9 bases map to TRBD1. CDR3 size: 13 residues. V was pared by 8 bases and J by 4 bases, with 8 bases of the junction left unmatched. Germline V gene data show CDR1 as SQVTM and CDR2 as ANQGSEA. This CDR3 is CSSWDREVTEAFF. CDR3 bases: TGCAGCTCTTGGGACAGGGAGGTCACTGAAGCTTTCTTT.

The chain has TRBV5-4 and TRBJ1-2; 9 bases map to TRBD1. J was trimmed by 3 bases and V by 4 bases; bases with no gene match: 13. This CDR3 is built from 17 residues. From germline, CDR1 is SGHNT and CDR2 YYREEE (reference sequence). The CDR3 coding sequence is TGTGCCAGCAGCCAGACGGGACAGGGCCCTTCCTACTATGGCTACACCTTC. It encodes CASSQTGQGPSYYGYTF.

The count of this clone is one. The chain carries TRBV28 and TRBJ1-5; TRBD1 matches at 7 bases. This CDR3 region has 15 residues. Germline-derived CDR1 and CDR2 are MDHEN and SYDVKM. Unmatched junction bases numbered 9, after V lost 4 bases and J lost 6 bases. The CDR3 DNA reads TGTGCCAGCAGTTACTACACAGGGGTAGGTCAGCCCCAGCATTTT. Protein sequence: CASSYYTGVGQPQHF.